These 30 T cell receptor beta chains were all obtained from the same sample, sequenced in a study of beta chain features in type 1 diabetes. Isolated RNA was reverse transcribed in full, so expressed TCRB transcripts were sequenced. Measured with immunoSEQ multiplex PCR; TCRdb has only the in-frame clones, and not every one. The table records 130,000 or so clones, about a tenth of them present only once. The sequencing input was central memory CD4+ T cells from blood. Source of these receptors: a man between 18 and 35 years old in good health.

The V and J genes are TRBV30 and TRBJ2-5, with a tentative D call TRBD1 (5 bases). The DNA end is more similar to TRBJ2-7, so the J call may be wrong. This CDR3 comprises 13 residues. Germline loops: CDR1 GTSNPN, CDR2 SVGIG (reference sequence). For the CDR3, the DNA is TGTGCCGGAATGGATCAGGGTTCCTACGAGCAGTACTTC. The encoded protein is CAGMDQGSYEQYF.

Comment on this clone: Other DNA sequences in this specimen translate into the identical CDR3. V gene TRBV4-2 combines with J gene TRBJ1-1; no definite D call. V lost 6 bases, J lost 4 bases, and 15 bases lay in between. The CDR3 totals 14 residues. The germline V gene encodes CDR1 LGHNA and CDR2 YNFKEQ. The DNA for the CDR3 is TGTGCCAGCAGTCACCTTGGAGGGCTCACTGAAGCTTTCTTT. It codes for CASSHLGGLTEAFF.

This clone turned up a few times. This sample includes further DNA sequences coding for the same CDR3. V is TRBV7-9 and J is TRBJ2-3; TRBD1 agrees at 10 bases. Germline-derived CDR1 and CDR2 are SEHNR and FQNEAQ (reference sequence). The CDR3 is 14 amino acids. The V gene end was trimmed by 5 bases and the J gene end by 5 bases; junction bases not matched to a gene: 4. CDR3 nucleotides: TGTGCCAGCAGCCCCGGACAGGGGGGAGATACGCAGTATTTT. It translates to CASSPGQGGDTQYF.

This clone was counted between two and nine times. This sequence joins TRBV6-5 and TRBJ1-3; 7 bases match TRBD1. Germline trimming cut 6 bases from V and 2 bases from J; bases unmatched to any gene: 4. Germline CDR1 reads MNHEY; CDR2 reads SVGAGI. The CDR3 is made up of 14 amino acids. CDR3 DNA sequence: TGTGCCAGCAGATCAGGGGGAGCTGGAAACACCATATATTTT. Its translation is CASRSGGAGNTIYF.

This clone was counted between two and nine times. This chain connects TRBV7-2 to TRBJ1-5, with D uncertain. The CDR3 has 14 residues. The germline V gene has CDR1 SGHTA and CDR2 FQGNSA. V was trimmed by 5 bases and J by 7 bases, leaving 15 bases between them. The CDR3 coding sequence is TGTGCCAGCAGCCTCGGGGTAGGAGGACAGCCCCAGCATTTT. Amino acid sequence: CASSLGVGGQPQHF.

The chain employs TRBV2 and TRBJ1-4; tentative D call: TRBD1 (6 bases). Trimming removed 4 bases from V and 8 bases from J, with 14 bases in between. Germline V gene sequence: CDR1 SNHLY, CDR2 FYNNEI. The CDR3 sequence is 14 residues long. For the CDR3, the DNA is TGTGCCAGCAGTGGCGCAGGGGCACCAGAAAAACTGTTTTTT. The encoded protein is CASSGAGAPEKLFF.

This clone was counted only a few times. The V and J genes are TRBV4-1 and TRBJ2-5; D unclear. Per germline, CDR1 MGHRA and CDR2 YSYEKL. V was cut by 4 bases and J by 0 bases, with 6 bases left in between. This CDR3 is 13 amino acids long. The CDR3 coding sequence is TGCGCCAGCAGCCTGACACACCAAGAGACCCAGTACTTC. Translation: CASSLTHQETQYF.

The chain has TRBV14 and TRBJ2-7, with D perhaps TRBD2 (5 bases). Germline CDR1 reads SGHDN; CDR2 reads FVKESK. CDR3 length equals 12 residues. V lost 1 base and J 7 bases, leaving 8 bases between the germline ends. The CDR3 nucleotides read TGTGCCAGCAGCCAAGTTCCGGGGGAGCAGTACTTC. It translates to CASSQVPGEQYF.

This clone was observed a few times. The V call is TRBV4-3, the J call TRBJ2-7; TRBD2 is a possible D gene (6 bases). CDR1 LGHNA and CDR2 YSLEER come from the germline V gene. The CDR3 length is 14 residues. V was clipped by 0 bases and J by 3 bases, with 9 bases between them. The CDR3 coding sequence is TGCGCCAGCAGCCAAGATTCCGGGGGCTACGAGCAGTACTTC. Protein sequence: CASSQDSGGYEQYF.

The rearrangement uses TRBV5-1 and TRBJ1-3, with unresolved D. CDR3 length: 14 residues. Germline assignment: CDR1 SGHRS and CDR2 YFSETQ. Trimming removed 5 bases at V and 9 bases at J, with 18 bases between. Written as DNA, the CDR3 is TGCGCCAGCAGTCCGGACGGGATATTCGGCACCATATATTTT. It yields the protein CASSPDGIFGTIYF.

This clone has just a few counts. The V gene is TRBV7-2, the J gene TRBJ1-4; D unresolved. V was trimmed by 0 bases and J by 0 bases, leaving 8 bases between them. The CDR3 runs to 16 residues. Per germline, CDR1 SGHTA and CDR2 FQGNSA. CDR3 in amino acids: CASSLARAATNEKLFF. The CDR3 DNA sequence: TGTGCCAGCAGCTTAGCGCGGGCAGCAACTAATGAAAAACTGTTTTTT.

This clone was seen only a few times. In DNA form, the CDR3 reads TGTGCCAGCACCCCGACTAGCGGTGGCTACAATGAGCAGTTCTTC. Residues: CASTPTSGGYNEQFF. The gene calls are TRBV2 and TRBJ2-1; 9 positions match TRBD2. CDR3 size: 15 residues. The trim removed 7 bases at V and 3 bases at J, leaving 7 bases unmatched. Germline CDR1 and CDR2: SNHLY and FYNNEI.

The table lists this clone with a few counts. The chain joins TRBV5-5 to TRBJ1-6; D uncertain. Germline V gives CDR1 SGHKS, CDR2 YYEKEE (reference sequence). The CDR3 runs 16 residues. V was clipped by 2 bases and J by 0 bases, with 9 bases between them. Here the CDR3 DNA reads TGTGCCAGCAGCTTCGGTGCGGGCTCCTATAATTCACCCCTCCACTTT. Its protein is CASSFGAGSYNSPLHF.

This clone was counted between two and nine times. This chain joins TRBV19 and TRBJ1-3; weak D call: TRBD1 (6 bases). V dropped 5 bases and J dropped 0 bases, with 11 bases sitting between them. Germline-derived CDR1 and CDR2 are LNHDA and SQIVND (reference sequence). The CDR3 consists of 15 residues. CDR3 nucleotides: TGTGCCAGTAGTGCCACGGACAGCTCTGGAAACACCATATATTTT. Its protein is CASSATDSSGNTIYF.

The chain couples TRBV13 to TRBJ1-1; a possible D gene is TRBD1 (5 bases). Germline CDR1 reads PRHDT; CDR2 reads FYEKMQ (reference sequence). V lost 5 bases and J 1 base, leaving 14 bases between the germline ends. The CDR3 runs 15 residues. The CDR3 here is CASSPQGSGNTEAFF. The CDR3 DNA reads TGTGCCAGCAGCCCTCAGGGTAGCGGGAACACTGAAGCTTTCTTT.

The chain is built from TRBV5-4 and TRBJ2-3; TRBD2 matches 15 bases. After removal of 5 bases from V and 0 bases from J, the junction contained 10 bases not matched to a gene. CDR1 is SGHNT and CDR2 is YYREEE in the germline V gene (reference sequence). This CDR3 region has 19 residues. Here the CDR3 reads CASRPRTSGGGTSTDTQYF. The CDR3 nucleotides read TGTGCCAGCAGGCCCAGGACTAGCGGGGGGGGGACTAGCACAGATACGCAGTATTTT.

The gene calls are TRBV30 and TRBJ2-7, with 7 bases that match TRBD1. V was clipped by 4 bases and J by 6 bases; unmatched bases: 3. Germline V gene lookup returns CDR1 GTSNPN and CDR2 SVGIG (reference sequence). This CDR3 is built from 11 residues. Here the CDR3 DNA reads TGTGCCTGGACCGACAGGGCCGAGCAGTACTTC. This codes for CAWTDRAEQYF.

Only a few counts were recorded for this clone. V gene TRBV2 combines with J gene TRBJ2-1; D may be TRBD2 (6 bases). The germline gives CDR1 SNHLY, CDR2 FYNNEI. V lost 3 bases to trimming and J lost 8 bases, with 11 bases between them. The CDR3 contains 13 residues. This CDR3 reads CASSEEGAYEQFF. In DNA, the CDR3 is TGTGCCAGCAGTGAGGAGGGCGCGTATGAGCAGTTCTTC.

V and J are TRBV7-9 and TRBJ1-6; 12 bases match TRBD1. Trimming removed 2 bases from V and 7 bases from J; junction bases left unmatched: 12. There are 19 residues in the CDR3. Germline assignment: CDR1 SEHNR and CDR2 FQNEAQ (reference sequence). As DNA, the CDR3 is TGTGCCAGCAGCTTATCGCCGGGACAGGGGGCTTATACGAATTCACCCCTCCACTTT. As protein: CASSLSPGQGAYTNSPLHF.

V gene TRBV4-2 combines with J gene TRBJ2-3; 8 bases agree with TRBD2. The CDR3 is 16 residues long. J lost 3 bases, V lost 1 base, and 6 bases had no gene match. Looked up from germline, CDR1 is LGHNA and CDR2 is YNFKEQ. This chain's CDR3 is CASSQVRIAGTDTQYF. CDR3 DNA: TGTGCCAGCAGCCAAGTTCGGATAGCGGGGACAGATACGCAGTATTTT.

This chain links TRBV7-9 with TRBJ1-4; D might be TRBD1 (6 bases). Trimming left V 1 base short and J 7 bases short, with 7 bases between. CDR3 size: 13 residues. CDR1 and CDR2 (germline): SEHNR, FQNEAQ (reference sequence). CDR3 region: CASSLDRAEKLFF. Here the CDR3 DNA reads TGTGCCAGCAGCTTAGACAGGGCTGAAAAACTGTTTTTT.

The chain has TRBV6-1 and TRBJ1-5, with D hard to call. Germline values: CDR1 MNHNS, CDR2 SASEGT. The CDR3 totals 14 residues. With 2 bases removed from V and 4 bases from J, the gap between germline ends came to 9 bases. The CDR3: CASSESGINQPQHF. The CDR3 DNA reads TGTGCCAGCAGTGAATCCGGGATTAATCAGCCCCAGCATTTT.

The CDR3 sequence: CASSWDRGKTQYF. The CDR3 DNA reads TGTGCCAGCAGCTGGGACAGGGGCAAGACCCAGTACTTC. This chain connects TRBV7-2 to TRBJ2-5, with 10 positions matching TRBD1. Germline loops: CDR1 SGHTA, CDR2 FQGNSA. There are 13 residues in the CDR3. Trimming at V came to 4 bases and at J to 6 bases, leaving 2 bases not matched to a gene.

The CDR3 DNA reads as TGCGCCAGCAGCCAAGATAGTGCGGGACAGTCCAGGACATATTTT. It is translated as CASSQDSAGQSRTYF. The gene calls are TRBV4-1 and TRBJ1-3; 7 bases fit TRBD1. CDR3 length: 15 amino acids. V trimming: 0 bases; J trimming: 15 bases; junction bases outside the gene matches: 14. In germline, CDR1 is MGHRA, CDR2 YSYEKL.

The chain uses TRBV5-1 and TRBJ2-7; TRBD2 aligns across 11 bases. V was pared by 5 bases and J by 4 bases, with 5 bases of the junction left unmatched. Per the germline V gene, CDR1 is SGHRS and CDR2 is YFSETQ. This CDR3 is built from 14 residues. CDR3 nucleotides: TGCGCCAGCAGGCCCGGGACTAGCGGTTACGAGCAGTACTTC. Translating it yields CASRPGTSGYEQYF.

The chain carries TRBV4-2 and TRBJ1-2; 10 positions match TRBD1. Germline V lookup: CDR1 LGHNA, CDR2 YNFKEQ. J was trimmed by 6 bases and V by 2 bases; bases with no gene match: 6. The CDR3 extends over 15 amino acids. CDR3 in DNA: TGTGCCAGCAGCCAAAGGAGCGGGACAGGGGATGGCTACACCTTC. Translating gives CASSQRSGTGDGYTF.

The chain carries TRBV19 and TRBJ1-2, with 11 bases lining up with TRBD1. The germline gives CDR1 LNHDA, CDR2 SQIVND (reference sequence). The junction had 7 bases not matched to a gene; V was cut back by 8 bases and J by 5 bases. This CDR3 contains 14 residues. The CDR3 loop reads CASSQGQGAYGYTF. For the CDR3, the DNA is TGTGCCAGTTCTCAAGGACAGGGGGCGTATGGCTACACCTTC.

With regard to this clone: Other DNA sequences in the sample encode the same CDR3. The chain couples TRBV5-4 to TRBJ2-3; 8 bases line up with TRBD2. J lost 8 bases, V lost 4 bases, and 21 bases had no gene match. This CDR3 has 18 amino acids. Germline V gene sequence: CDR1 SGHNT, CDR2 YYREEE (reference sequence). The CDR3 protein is CASSPGRGAGAPVGTQYF. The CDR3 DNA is TGTGCCAGCAGCCCCGGAAGGGGAGCGGGGGCACCCGTGGGTACGCAGTATTTT. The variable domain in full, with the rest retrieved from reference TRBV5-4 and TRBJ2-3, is ETGVTQSPTHLIKTRGQQVTLRCSSQSGHNTVSWYQQALGQGPQFIFQYYREEENGRGNFPPRFSGLQFPNYSSELNVNALELDDSALYLCASSPGRGAGAPVGTQYFGPGTRLTVL.

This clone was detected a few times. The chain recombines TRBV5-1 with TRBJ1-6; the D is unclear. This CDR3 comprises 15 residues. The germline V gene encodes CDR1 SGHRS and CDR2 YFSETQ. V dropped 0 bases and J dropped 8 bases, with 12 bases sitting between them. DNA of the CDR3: TGCGCCAGCAGCTTGGACAGTGGGCCTTATTCACCCCTCCACTTT. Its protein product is CASSLDSGPYSPLHF.

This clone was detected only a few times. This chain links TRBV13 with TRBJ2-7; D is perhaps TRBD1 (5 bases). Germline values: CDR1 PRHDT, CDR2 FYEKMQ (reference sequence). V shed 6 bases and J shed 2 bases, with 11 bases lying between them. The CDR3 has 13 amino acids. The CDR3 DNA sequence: TGTGCCAGCAGTATAACAGGAGCCTACGAGCAGTACTTC. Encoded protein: CASSITGAYEQYF.